This T cell receptor beta chain emerged from a study of technical replicates of blood from a handful of donors. Trimming removed 2 bases at V and 4 bases at J, with 8 bases between. This CDR3 has 13 amino acids. The germline gives CDR1 SGHTA, CDR2 FQGTGA. This table comes from immunoSEQ multiplex PCR, and its TCRdb copy is limited to in-frame clones, with some not included. The repertoire has about 81,000 clones, 90% to 97% of them found once; the top ten carry roughly 0.36%. The V and J genes are TRBV7-3 and TRBJ2-5; D ambiguous. The sample taken for sequencing was T cells isolated from PBMCs. The clonotype originates from a human donor in good health. CDR3 region: CASSLGQVETQYF. The DNA of the CDR3 is TGTGCCAGCAGCTTAGGTCAGGTAGAGACCCAGTACTTC.